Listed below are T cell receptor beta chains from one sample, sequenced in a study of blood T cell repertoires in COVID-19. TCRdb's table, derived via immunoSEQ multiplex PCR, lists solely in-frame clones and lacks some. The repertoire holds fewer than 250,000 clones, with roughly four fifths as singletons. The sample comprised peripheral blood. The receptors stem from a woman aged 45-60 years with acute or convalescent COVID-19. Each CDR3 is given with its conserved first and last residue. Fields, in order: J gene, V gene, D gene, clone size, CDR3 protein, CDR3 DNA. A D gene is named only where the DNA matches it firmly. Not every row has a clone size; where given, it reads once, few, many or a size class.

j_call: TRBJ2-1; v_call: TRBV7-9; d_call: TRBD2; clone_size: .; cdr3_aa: CASSLDTRGGRANNEQFF; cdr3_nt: TGTGCCAGCAGCTTAGACACTCGGGGCGGGAGGGCAAACAATGAGCAGTTCTTC
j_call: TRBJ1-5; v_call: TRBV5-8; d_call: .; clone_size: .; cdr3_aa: CASSTAFKGLRNQPQHF; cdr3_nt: TGTGCCAGCAGCACAGCCTTTAAGGGGCTGCGCAATCAGCCCCAGCATTTT
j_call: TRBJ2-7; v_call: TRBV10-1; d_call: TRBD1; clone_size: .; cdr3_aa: CASSHLAGGFDEQYF; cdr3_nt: TGCGCCAGCAGCCATCTCGCAGGGGGCTTCGACGAGCAGTACTTC
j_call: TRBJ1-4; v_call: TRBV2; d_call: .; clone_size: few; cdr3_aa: CASSEQGGNEKLFF; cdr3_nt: TGTGCCAGCAGTGAACAGGGAGGGAATGAAAAACTGTTTTTT
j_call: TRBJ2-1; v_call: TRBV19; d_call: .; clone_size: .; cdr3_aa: CASSLDSSYNEQFF; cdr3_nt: TGTGCCAGTAGTCTGGACAGCTCCTACAATGAGCAGTTCTTC
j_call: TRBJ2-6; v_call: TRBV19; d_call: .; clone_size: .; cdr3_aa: CASSSLGGSGANVLTF; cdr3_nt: TGTGCCAGTAGTAGTTTGGGGGGCTCTGGGGCCAACGTCCTGACTTTC
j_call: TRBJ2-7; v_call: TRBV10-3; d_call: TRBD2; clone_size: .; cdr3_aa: CATSAGVYEQYF; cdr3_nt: TGTGCCACATCAGCGGGGGTATACGAGCAGTACTTC
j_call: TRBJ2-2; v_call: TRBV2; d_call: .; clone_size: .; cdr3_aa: CASSDRGAGELFF; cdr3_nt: TGTGCCAGCAGTGATAGGGGCGCCGGGGAGCTGTTTTTT
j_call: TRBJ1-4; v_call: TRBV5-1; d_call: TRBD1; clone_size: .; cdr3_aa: CASSSTGGHEKLFF; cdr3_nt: TGCGCCAGCAGCTCAACAGGGGGGCATGAAAAACTATTTTTT
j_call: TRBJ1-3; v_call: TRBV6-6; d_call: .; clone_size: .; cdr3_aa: CASSPRDPAREGNTIYF; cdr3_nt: TGTGCCAGCAGTCCTCGCGACCCGGCCAGGGAAGGAAACACCATATATTTT
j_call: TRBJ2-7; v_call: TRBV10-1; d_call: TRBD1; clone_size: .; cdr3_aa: CATFPTGERYEQYF; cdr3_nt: TGCGCCACCTTCCCGACAGGGGAGCGCTACGAGCAGTACTTC
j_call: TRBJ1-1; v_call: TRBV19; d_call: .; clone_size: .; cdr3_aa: CAVGGGSTEAFF; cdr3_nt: TGTGCTGTCGGGGGGGGCAGCACTGAAGCTTTCTTT
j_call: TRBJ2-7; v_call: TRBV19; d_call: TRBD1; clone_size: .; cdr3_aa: CASMKGAQSYEQYF; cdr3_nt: TGTGCCAGTATGAAGGGGGCGCAGAGCTACGAGCAGTACTTC
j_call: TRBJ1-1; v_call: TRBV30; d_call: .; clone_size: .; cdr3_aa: CAWSPILNTEAFF; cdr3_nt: TGTGCCTGGAGCCCGATTCTAAACACTGAAGCTTTCTTT
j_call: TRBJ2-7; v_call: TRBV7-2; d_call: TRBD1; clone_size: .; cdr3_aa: CASSLGTVEEQYF; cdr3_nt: TGTGCCAGCAGCCTCGGGACAGTCGAAGAGCAGTACTTC
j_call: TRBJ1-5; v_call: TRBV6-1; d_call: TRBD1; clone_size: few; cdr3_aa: CASSEAGGWNQPQHF; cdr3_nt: TGTGCCAGCAGTGAAGCAGGGGGCTGGAATCAGCCCCAGCATTTT
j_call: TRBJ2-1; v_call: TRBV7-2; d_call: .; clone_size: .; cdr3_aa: CASSSQRLANNEQFF; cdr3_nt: TGTGCCAGCAGCTCCCAAAGGCTAGCTAACAATGAGCAGTTCTTC
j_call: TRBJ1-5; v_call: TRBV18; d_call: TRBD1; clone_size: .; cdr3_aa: CASSPGPGQGNQPQHF; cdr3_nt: TGTGCCAGCTCACCAGGACCGGGACAGGGTAATCAGCCCCAGCATTTT
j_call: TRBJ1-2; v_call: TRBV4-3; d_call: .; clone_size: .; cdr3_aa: CASSQALTAYGYTF; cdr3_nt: TGCGCCAGCAGCCAAGCACTTACCGCCTATGGCTACACCTTC
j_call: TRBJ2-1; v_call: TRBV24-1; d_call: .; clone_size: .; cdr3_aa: CATLPRTRYNEQFF; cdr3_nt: TGTGCCACCCTCCCCCGGACACGGTACAATGAGCAGTTCTTC
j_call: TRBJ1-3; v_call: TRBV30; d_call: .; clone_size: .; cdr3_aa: CAWRDHTGSGNTIYF; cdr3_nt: TGTGCCTGGAGGGATCATACAGGCTCTGGAAACACCATATATTTT
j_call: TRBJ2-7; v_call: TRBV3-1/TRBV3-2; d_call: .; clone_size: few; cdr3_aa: CASSQDFAGAGYEQYF; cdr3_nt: TGTGCCAGCAGCCAAGATTTTGCGGGGGCAGGCTACGAGCAGTACTTC
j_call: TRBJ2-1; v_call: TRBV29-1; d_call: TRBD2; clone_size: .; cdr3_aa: CSVDGRDNEQFF; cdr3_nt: TGCAGCGTTGACGGGAGGGACAATGAGCAGTTCTTC
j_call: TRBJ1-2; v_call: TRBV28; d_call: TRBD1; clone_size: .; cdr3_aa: CASSSTNLDRGRGYTF; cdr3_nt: TGTGCCAGCAGTTCCACCAATCTCGACAGGGGTCGTGGCTACACCTTC